This T cell receptor beta chain was profiled in a study of blood T cells in healthy people across ages. Study-wide results and limits: Diversity figures derived from one million T cells were judged to underestimate the true value.

For the second PCR, which ran for about 7 to 11 cycles, a sample-barcoded 5' primer and a J-beta primer mix were used. Each of the samples gave a minimum of 2.5 million paired-end reads that contained CDR3. TCRdb re-analysed the 5' RACE reads in MiXCR, keeping a single row per CDR3 protein. Altogether about 2 million distinct CDR3 sequences are present, 49% being singletons, with the ten largest covering roughly 2%. Worth noting for this clonotype: As yet, its antigen is unknown.

Germline V gene data show CDR1 as MNHEY and CDR2 as SVGEGT. Trimming pared 5 bases from V and 0 bases from J, leaving 13 bases between. The CDR3 runs 15 residues. The sequenced material came from blood. This rearrangement joins TRBV6-2 or TRBV6-3 to TRBJ1-1; D unresolved. The TCR originated in a woman aged 35 to 49 in good health. CDR3 coding DNA: TGTGCCAGCAGTGTACATGCGAACATGAACACTGAAGCTTTCTTT. Its translation: CASSVHANMNTEAFF.